Listed below are T cell receptor beta chains from one sample, sequenced in a study of beta chain features in type 1 diabetes. TCRdb keeps only in-frame clones here, not all; method: immunoSEQ multiplex PCR. The sample lists 330,000 or so clones, 15% to 20% seen once, with 0.044% in the top ten. The sequenced sample was naive CD4+ T cells from blood. These receptors all come from a woman between 18 and 30 years old in good health. Both conserved end residues are part of each CDR3. D genes are given only for firm matches. The size entry is marked missing in some rows and otherwise reads once, few, many or a size class.

d_call,clone_size,v_call,j_call,cdr3_aa,cdr3_nt
TRBD1,few,TRBV29-1,TRBJ2-1,CSGDRVGNEQFF,TGCAGCGGAGACAGGGTTGGGAATGAGCAGTTCTTC
TRBD2,few,TRBV9,TRBJ2-3,CASSVGLAGGGTDTQYF,TGTGCCAGCAGCGTGGGACTAGCGGGAGGGGGCACAGATACGCAGTATTTT
TRBD1,few,TRBV7-9,TRBJ1-1,CASSLTTGGTEAFF,TGTGCCAGCAGCTTAACGACAGGGGGCACTGAAGCTTTCTTT
TRBD2,.,TRBV13,TRBJ2-3,CASSRLAGDTQYF,TGTGCCAGCAGCCGACTAGCAGGGGATACGCAGTATTTT
TRBD1,.,TRBV29-1,TRBJ2-7,CSVESGQGADYEQYF,TGCAGCGTTGAATCGGGACAGGGGGCCGACTACGAGCAGTACTTC
TRBD1,few,TRBV7-2,TRBJ1-5,CASSTRQGAQHF,TGTGCCAGCAGCACCAGACAGGGCGCCCAGCATTTT
.,few,TRBV4-1,TRBJ2-7,CASSQDAASYEQYF,TGCGCCAGCAGCCAAGATGCGGCAAGCTACGAGCAGTACTTC
TRBD1,.,TRBV12-5,TRBJ1-5,CASGLADRRNQPQHF,TGTGCTAGTGGTTTGGCGGACAGGAGGAATCAGCCCCAGCATTTT
.,.,TRBV29-1,TRBJ2-7,CSVSAGTNYEQYF,TGCAGCGTTTCTGCGGGGACGAACTACGAGCAGTACTTC
TRBD1,few,TRBV27,TRBJ1-1,CASSPHRGGTEAFF,TGTGCCAGCAGTCCGCACAGGGGAGGCACTGAAGCTTTCTTT
TRBD1,.,TRBV2,TRBJ1-6,CASRGTGENSPLHF,TGTGCCAGCAGAGGGACAGGGGAAAATTCACCCCTCCACTTT
.,.,TRBV5-1,TRBJ2-7,CASSWYIQGSREQYF,TGCGCCAGCAGCTGGTATATCCAAGGGAGTCGCGAGCAGTACTTC
TRBD2,few,TRBV5-1,TRBJ2-3,CATSGTSGTSTDTQYF,TGCGCCACCTCCGGGACTAGCGGGACTAGCACAGATACGCAGTATTTT
.,few,TRBV21-1,TRBJ2-7,CASPGDYEQYF,TGTGCCAGCCCGGGGGACTACGAGCAGTACTTC
TRBD1,few,TRBV6-5,TRBJ1-5,CASSYRGQGEPQHF,TGTGCCAGCAGTTACCGAGGACAGGGCGAGCCCCAGCATTTT
TRBD1,few,TRBV29-1,TRBJ2-7,CSVGEGGKGEQYF,TGCAGCGTTGGAGAAGGGGGCAAAGGCGAGCAGTACTTC
TRBD1,.,TRBV11-2,TRBJ2-3,CASSGQGATDTQYF,TGTGCCAGCAGCGGGCAGGGGGCAACAGATACGCAGTATTTT